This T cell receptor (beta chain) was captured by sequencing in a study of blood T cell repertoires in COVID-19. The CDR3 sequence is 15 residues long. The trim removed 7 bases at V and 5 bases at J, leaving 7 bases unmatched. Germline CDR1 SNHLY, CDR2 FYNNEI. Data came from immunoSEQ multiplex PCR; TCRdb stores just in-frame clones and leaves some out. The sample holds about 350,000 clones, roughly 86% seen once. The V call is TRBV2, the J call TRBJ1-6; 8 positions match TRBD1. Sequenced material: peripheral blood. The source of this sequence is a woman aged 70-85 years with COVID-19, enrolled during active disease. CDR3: CASKGQGANNSPLHF. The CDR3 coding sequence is TGTGCCAGCAAGGGGCAGGGGGCCAATAATTCACCCCTCCACTTT. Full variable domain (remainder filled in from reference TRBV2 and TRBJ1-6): EPEVTQTPSHQVTQMGQEVILRCVPISNHLYFYWYRQILGQKVEFLVSFYNNEISEKSEIFDDQFSVERPDGSNFTLKIRSTKLEDSAMYFCASKGQGANNSPLHFGNGTRLTVT.